These 24 T cell receptor beta chains came from one sample sequenced in a study of OX40 agonist ivuxolimab in advanced cancers. Generated by immunoSEQ multiplex PCR, the TCRdb table keeps only in-frame clones and is missing some. The table shows approximately 80,000 clones, with under 95% occurring only once. Sequenced here: CD4+ or CD8+ T cells sorted from blood, sampled in a trial of the OX40 agonist ivuxolimab. The receptors come from an adult with an advanced solid tumor such as melanoma, head and neck, liver or kidney cancer.

The genes are TRBV28 and TRBJ2-7; D uncertain. From germline, CDR1 is MDHEN and CDR2 SYDVKM. This CDR3 is 13 amino acids long. Trimming took off 6 bases at V and 3 bases at J, with 12 bases between the two ends. The CDR3 coding sequence is TGTGCCAGCAGGATTCCAAACCACTACGAGCAGTACTTC. Amino acids: CASRIPNHYEQYF.

V and J are TRBV4-2 and TRBJ2-2, with D possibly being TRBD1 or TRBD2 (6 bases each). The CDR3 has 18 amino acids. V lost 4 bases and J lost 5, with 23 bases in between. In germline, CDR1 is LGHNA, CDR2 YNFKEQ. This chain's CDR3 is CASSPKWGEQGGTGELFF. CDR3 in DNA: TGTGCCAGCAGCCCAAAATGGGGGGAACAGGGAGGAACCGGGGAGCTGTTTTTT.

The rearrangement joins TRBV7-2 to TRBJ2-1; D is undetermined. The CDR3 extends over 15 amino acids. Trimming cost V 5 bases and J 4 bases, with 15 bases left between them. Germline-derived CDR1 and CDR2 are SGHTA and FQGNSA. Written as DNA, the CDR3 is TGTGCCAGCAGCCTTGGGTCCAGCCCGTACAATGAGCAGTTCTTC. It translates to CASSLGSSPYNEQFF.

The chain links TRBV11-3 to TRBJ2-5; D might be TRBD2 (6 bases). Trimming removed 3 bases at V and 5 bases at J, with 13 bases between. The CDR3 extends over 14 amino acids. The germline V gene encodes CDR1 SGHNT and CDR2 YENEEA. Here the CDR3 reads CASSFRGIVETQYF. The CDR3 DNA follows: TGTGCCAGCAGCTTTCGGGGGATTGTGGAGACCCAGTACTTC.

CDR3 coding DNA: TGTGCCAGTAGTTACGGGACAGGGGGGCAGCCCCAGCATTTT. Translated, it gives CASSYGTGGQPQHF. The V and J genes are TRBV19 and TRBJ1-5; 11 bases agree with TRBD1. The CDR3 is made up of 14 amino acids. V gave up 5 bases and J gave up 7 bases; unmatched junction bases: 4. Germline assignment: CDR1 LNHDA and CDR2 SQIVND (reference sequence).

The chain combines TRBV19 with TRBJ1-5; D call uncertain. CDR3 length: 14 residues. V lost 6 bases and J 0 bases, leaving 9 bases between the germline ends. Per germline, CDR1 LNHDA and CDR2 SQIVND (reference sequence). CDR3 sequence: CASRALYSNQPQHF. The CDR3 DNA sequence: TGTGCCAGTAGGGCACTATATAGCAATCAGCCCCAGCATTTT.

V usage is TRBV2 and J usage is TRBJ2-1, with TRBD2 matching 10 bases. CDR1 and CDR2 from the germline V gene are SNHLY and FYNNEI. The CDR3 consists of 19 residues. Trimming took 7 bases from V and 5 from J; bases not matched to a gene: 20. This CDR3 is CASMPQVLAGLGLDNEQFF. The CDR3 region has the DNA TGTGCCAGCATGCCCCAGGTACTAGCGGGATTAGGTCTAGACAATGAGCAGTTCTTC. Complete variable domain (other parts from reference TRBV2 and TRBJ2-1): EPEVTQTPSHQVTQMGQEVILRCVPISNHLYFYWYRQILGQKVEFLVSFYNNEISEKSEIFDDQFSVERPDGSNFTLKIRSTKLEDSAMYFCASMPQVLAGLGLDNEQFFGPGTRLTVL.

The table lists this clone with a few counts. The J gene is TRBJ2-2, the V gene TRBV27; the match to TRBD2 covers 9 bases. J lost 6 bases, V lost 2 bases, and 7 bases had no gene match. Per the germline V gene, CDR1 is MNHEY and CDR2 is SMNVEV (reference sequence). The CDR3 is 16 amino acids. In DNA, the CDR3 is TGTGCCAGCAGTTTAAGCGGGGGGAGAGAGGCCGGGGAGCTGTTTTTT. Residues: CASSLSGGREAGELFF.

The chain couples TRBV4-3 to TRBJ2-3; D might be TRBD1 (6 bases). V gave up 0 bases and J gave up 1 base, with 8 bases separating them. CDR3 length equals 15 residues. Germline CDR1 is LGHNA and CDR2 is YSLEER. The CDR3 region is CASSQDYRGTDTQYF. DNA for the CDR3: TGCGCCAGCAGCCAAGATTACAGGGGCACAGATACGCAGTATTTT.

The chain carries TRBV19 and TRBJ1-2; 8 bases fit TRBD1. Trimming took 5 bases from V and 8 from J; bases not matched to a gene: 16. Germline V gene lookup returns CDR1 LNHDA and CDR2 SQIVND (reference sequence). This CDR3 spans 16 amino acids. CDR3 DNA sequence: TGTGCCAGTAGTGAGCCCCGGGACAGGCGCACCCGGGGCTACACCTTC. It translates to CASSEPRDRRTRGYTF.

This clone was picked up one time. The chain links TRBV29-1 to TRBJ2-7; 9 bases are a match to TRBD2. CDR3 size: 13 residues. Germline V gives CDR1 SQVTM, CDR2 ANQGSEA. In nucleotides, the CDR3 is TGCGCAACTTGGGCGGGGGGGCAGTACGAGCAGTACTTC. Its protein product is CATWAGGQYEQYF.

This clone was recorded once. The chain recombines TRBV5-8 with TRBJ2-3; D is unresolved. Germline V lookup: CDR1 SGHTS, CDR2 YDEGEE. V gave up 4 bases and J gave up 4 bases, with 13 bases separating them. CDR3 length equals 14 residues. The CDR3 DNA follows: TGTGCCAGCAGCCGAAAAACTGATCCAGATACGCAGTATTTT. This translates into CASSRKTDPDTQYF.

The rearrangement links TRBV10-3 to TRBJ2-7, with 9 bases matching TRBD1. The V segment lost 6 bases and the J segment 0 bases; nucleotides outside the gene matches: 3. Germline CDR1 is ENHRY and CDR2 is SYGVKD. The CDR3 runs to 14 residues. CDR3 loop: CAIRPDRGSYEQYF. CDR3 nucleotides: TGTGCCATCAGGCCGGACAGGGGCTCCTACGAGCAGTACTTC.

The CDR3 reads CAWNPGDSNGAWTQYF. CDR3 DNA sequence: TGTGCCTGGAACCCTGGGGACTCCAACGGGGCATGGACGCAGTATTTT. The V and J genes are TRBV30 and TRBJ2-3, with D possibly being TRBD2 (6 bases). Trimming left V 4 bases short and J 9 bases short, with 26 bases between. Per germline, CDR1 GTSNPN and CDR2 SVGIG (reference sequence). This CDR3 spans 16 amino acids.

V gene TRBV11-3 combines with J gene TRBJ1-3; D unresolved. The CDR3 has 14 amino acids. Germline CDR1 and CDR2: SGHNT and YENEEA. The germline V and J ends were trimmed by 1 base and 9 bases, with 13 bases remaining between them. The CDR3 here is CASSLGTLAGTIYF. In nucleotides, the CDR3 is TGTGCCAGCAGCTTAGGGACGCTGGCGGGCACCATATATTTT.

V is TRBV28 and J is TRBJ2-3; D possibly corresponds to TRBD1 (6 bases). With 6 bases removed from V and 4 bases from J, the gap between germline ends came to 14 bases. This CDR3 region has 14 residues. Germline V gene lookup returns CDR1 MDHEN and CDR2 SYDVKM. As DNA, the CDR3 is TGTGCCAGCAGAGAACAGGGAATGGCAGATACGCAGTATTTT. As protein: CASREQGMADTQYF.

This rearrangement joins TRBV7-2 to TRBJ1-6, with D tentatively TRBD1 (5 bases). This CDR3 spans 16 amino acids. V lost 5 bases, J lost 0 bases, and 11 bases lay in between. Germline CDR1 reads SGHTA; CDR2 reads FQGNSA. The CDR3 DNA reads as TGTGCCAGCAGCCCGGGACTCAGCTCCTATAATTCACCCCTCCACTTT. Its translation is CASSPGLSSYNSPLHF.

The chain carries TRBV19 and TRBJ2-5, with TRBD2 matching over 8 bases. Trimming removed 3 bases from V and 7 bases from J; junction bases left unmatched: 7. Germline assignment: CDR1 LNHDA and CDR2 SQIVND (reference sequence). The CDR3 totals 14 residues. CDR3: CASSIETSEGTQYF. The CDR3 DNA reads as TGTGCCAGTAGTATTGAGACTAGCGAGGGGACCCAGTACTTC.

This clone was counted a few times. The chain carries TRBV5-1 and TRBJ1-2; unclear D gene. V was shortened by 5 bases and J by 3 bases, with 14 bases between the two germline ends. Germline-derived CDR1 and CDR2 are SGHRS and YFSETQ. This CDR3 is built from 14 residues. The CDR3 nucleotides are TGCGCCAGCAGTTCCGGGTGGGGATACTATGGCTACACCTTC. It codes for CASSSGWGYYGYTF.

This chain links TRBV6-5 with TRBJ1-2, with unresolved D. V was shortened by 2 bases and J by 2 bases, with 9 bases between the two germline ends. Germline V CDR1 and CDR2: MNHEY, SVGAGI. The CDR3 consists of 14 residues. The DNA for the CDR3 is TGTGCCAGCAGTTACGAGGGTCCCAACTATGGCTACACCTTC. It codes for CASSYEGPNYGYTF.

This clone was detected only once. The V and J genes are TRBV6-1 and TRBJ1-2, with 7 bases matching TRBD1. Germline CDR1 is MNHNS and CDR2 is SASEGT. The CDR3 is 15 residues long. V lost 4 bases, J lost 4 bases, and 9 bases stayed unmatched. Here the CDR3 reads CASSGSRGVGYGYTF. The CDR3 coding sequence is TGTGCCAGCAGTGGTTCCAGGGGGGTTGGCTATGGCTACACCTTC.

The chain combines TRBV5-1 with TRBJ1-1; 7 bases match TRBD1. V lost 0 bases and J lost 5; bases outside the gene matches: 7. The CDR3 has 15 residues. Germline CDR1 is SGHRS and CDR2 is YFSETQ. In DNA, the CDR3 is TGCGCCAGCAGCTTGGCAGGGGGAGGGGTGACTGAAGCTTTCTTT. Its protein is CASSLAGGGVTEAFF.

The chain recombines TRBV6-5 with TRBJ1-2; TRBD1 agrees at 7 bases. CDR3 size: 15 residues. Trimming removed 4 bases from V and 1 base from J; junction bases left unmatched: 6. Germline-derived CDR1 and CDR2 are MNHEY and SVGAGI. The CDR3 is CASSSPGTDNYGYTF. In DNA form, the CDR3 reads TGTGCCAGCAGTTCACCCGGGACAGATAACTATGGCTACACCTTC.

On this clone: The sample carries other DNA sequences with the same CDR3. V is TRBV5-1 and J is TRBJ1-3, with D tentatively TRBD1 (5 bases). The CDR3 contains 15 residues. Trimming left V 2 bases short and J 1 base short, with 10 bases between. The V gene's germline CDR1 is SGHRS and CDR2 YFSETQ. The chain's CDR3 is CASSLDGGSGNTIYF. The CDR3 region has the DNA TGCGCCAGCAGCTTAGACGGGGGGTCTGGAAACACCATATATTTT.